These 18 T cell receptor beta chains were sequenced from one sample in a study of T-cell reconstitution after alpha-beta-depleted transplantation in children. Unique molecular identifiers were incorporated when the TCRbeta library was constructed. Each CDR3 protein gets one entry after TCRdb re-called the PCR reads with MiXCR. This sample has 600,000 or so distinct CDR3 sequences, with more than 20% found just once. The specimen was PBMCs, mostly from graft donor cells, collected 360 days after TCRalphabeta/CD19-depleted stem cell transplant. All receptors derive from a boy under two years old who had a stem cell transplant for acute myeloid leukemia, so the T cells may come from the graft donor.

The genes are TRBV12-3 or TRBV12-4 and TRBJ2-7; possible D gene TRBD2, 6 bases. Trimming cost V 5 bases and J 7 bases, with 12 bases left between them. The CDR3 totals 12 residues. The CDR3 loop is CASSRLVREQYF. CDR3 in DNA: TGTGCCAGCAGTCGACTAGTGAGGGAGCAGTACTTC.

The chain uses TRBV4-2 and TRBJ2-2, with TRBD2 identical over 10 bases. Trimming took 0 bases from V and 5 from J; bases not matched to a gene: 9. The length of the CDR3 is 18 residues. Germline CDR1 is LGHNA and CDR2 is YNFKEQ. In DNA form, the CDR3 reads TGTGCCAGCAGCCAAGATGTCCAGCGGGGGGGTGGAACCGGGGAGCTGTTTTTT. As protein: CASSQDVQRGGGTGELFF.

V gene TRBV24-1 combines with J gene TRBJ1-2; D gene unclear. Between the trimmed V and J ends, which lost 6 bases and 2 bases, there was a span of 12 bases. Germline CDR1 KGHDR, CDR2 SFDVKD. The length of the CDR3 is 14 residues. CDR3 DNA: TGTGCCACCAGTCCCGACACCCCCAACTATGGCTACACCTTC. This gives the protein CATSPDTPNYGYTF.

J is TRBJ1-2 and V is TRBV29-1; 7 bases are shared with TRBD1. Germline V CDR1 and CDR2: SQVTM, ANQGSEA. V lost 5 bases to trimming and J lost 2 bases; unmatched junction nucleotides: 5. The CDR3 runs to 13 residues. The CDR3 region is CSVQGGQNYGYTF. CDR3 DNA: TGCAGCGTTCAAGGGGGCCAAAACTATGGCTACACCTTC.

The chain combines TRBV12-3 or TRBV12-4 with TRBJ2-1, with 8 positions matching TRBD1. CDR3 size: 13 residues. Trimming cost V 6 bases and J 7 bases; bases outside gene matches: 5. The CDR3 reads CASRRTGPNEQFF. In nucleotides, the CDR3 is TGTGCCAGCAGGCGGACAGGGCCTAATGAGCAGTTCTTC.

This clonotype was detected many times. This chain connects TRBV20-1 to TRBJ1-2, with D tentatively TRBD1 (5 bases). The CDR3 extends over 15 amino acids. Germline V CDR1 and CDR2: DFQATT, SNEGSKA (reference sequence). Deletions cut 3 bases from V and 3 bases from J, with 17 bases between. CDR3 DNA: TGCAGTGCTAGTGCTCTCCGGGGGAAGCACTATGGCTACACCTTC. It yields the protein CSASALRGKHYGYTF.

Only a few counts were recorded for this clonotype. The chain recombines TRBV24-1 with TRBJ1-5; D is unresolved. Trimming stripped 3 bases from V and 2 bases from J, with 16 bases between. The CDR3 totals 17 residues. Germline assignment: CDR1 KGHDR and CDR2 SFDVKD. DNA for the CDR3: TGTGCCACCAGTGATCCAACGAAGGACCGGGGCAATCAGCCCCAGCATTTT. As protein: CATSDPTKDRGNQPQHF.

The chain has TRBV7-6 and TRBJ2-5, with 7 bases aligning to TRBD1. Germline loops: CDR1 SGHVS, CDR2 FNYEAQ. This CDR3 spans 15 amino acids. Unmatched junction bases numbered 16, after V lost 10 bases and J lost 5 bases. The CDR3 here is CATGGTDSAGETQYF. The CDR3 DNA follows: TGTGCCACAGGGGGAACGGACTCGGCAGGGGAGACCCAGTACTTC.

This clonotype turned up a few times. The gene calls are TRBV10-2 and TRBJ2-7; D not resolved. V lost 6 bases, J lost 5 bases, and 11 bases lay in between. The CDR3 is 12 residues long. Germline V CDR1 and CDR2: WSHSY, SAAADI. CDR3 sequence (DNA): TGCGCCAGCAGCAACAGCCTCCACGAGCAGTACGTC. It translates to CASSNSLHEQYV.

This clonotype was seen ten or more times. The gene calls are TRBV4-3 and TRBJ2-1; D is undetermined. Germline values: CDR1 LGHNA, CDR2 YSLEER. This CDR3 has 15 residues. The V gene lost 1 base and the J gene lost 4 bases, with 11 bases spanning the gap. Here the CDR3 reads CASSQGRDMYNEQFF. DNA for the CDR3: TGCGCCAGCAGCCAAGGCCGTGATATGTACAATGAGCAGTTCTTC.

J is TRBJ2-1 and V is TRBV7-9; 9 nucleotides match TRBD2. The ends lost 5 bases at V and 7 bases at J; junction bases unmatched: 9. Germline values: CDR1 SEHNR, CDR2 FQNEAQ (reference sequence). The CDR3 length is 15 residues. The DNA of the CDR3 is TGTGCCAGCAGCCATGCCAGGAGCGGGGGGAATGAGCAGTTCTTC. Translated: CASSHARSGGNEQFF. Full variable domain (remainder filled in from reference TRBV7-9 and TRBJ2-1): DTGVSQNPRHKITKRGQNVTFRCDPISEHNRLYWYRQTLGQGPEFLTYFQNEAQLEKSRLLSDRFSAERPKGSFSTLEIQRTEQGDSAMYLCASSHARSGGNEQFFGPGTRLTVL.

The V and J genes are TRBV3-1 and TRBJ1-1; no reliable D call. Trimming pared 3 bases from V and 1 base from J, leaving 9 bases between. This CDR3 comprises 14 residues. Germline V gives CDR1 LGHDT, CDR2 YNNKEL (reference sequence). The CDR3 sequence is CASSQTPWNTEAFF. In DNA, the CDR3 is TGTGCCAGCAGCCAGACACCCTGGAACACTGAAGCTTTCTTT. Supplemented by reference TRBV3-1 and TRBJ1-1, the full variable domain reads DTAVSQTPKYLVTQMGNDKSIKCEQNLGHDTMYWYKQDSKKFLKIMFSYNNKELIINETVPNRFSPKSPDKAHLNLHINSLELGDSAVYFCASSQTPWNTEAFFGQGTRLTVV.

Only a few counts were recorded for this clonotype. The chain has TRBV10-3 and TRBJ2-7; D perhaps matches TRBD1 (6 bases). V lost 11 bases and J 3 bases, leaving 8 bases between the germline ends. Germline V CDR1 and CDR2: ENHRY, SYGVKD. The CDR3 is 10 residues long. CDR3 residues: CAHRDYEQYV. The CDR3 region has the DNA TGTGCCCACAGGGACTACGAGCAGTACGTC.

This clonotype turned up a few times. This chain connects TRBV2 to TRBJ2-6, with a weak D call TRBD1 (6 bases). The CDR3 has 19 residues. Deletions cut 8 bases from V and 0 bases from J, with 23 bases between. Germline V CDR1 and CDR2: SNHLY, FYNNEI. The CDR3 here is CASGTNPETGPSGANVLTF. The CDR3, as DNA: TGTGCCAGCGGGACCAACCCCGAGACAGGCCCCTCTGGGGCCAACGTCCTGACTTTC.

This clonotype was recorded many times. The chain employs TRBV29-1 and TRBJ2-5; TRBD2 matches 9 bases. After removal of 0 bases from V and 5 bases from J, the junction contained 4 bases not matched to a gene. The CDR3 consists of 14 residues. Per the germline V gene, CDR1 is SQVTM and CDR2 is ANQGSEA. CDR3 in amino acids: CSVEDQRGVETQYF. DNA for the CDR3: TGCAGCGTTGAAGATCAGCGGGGGGTCGAGACCCAGTACTTC.

The V call is TRBV29-1, the J call TRBJ2-3, with D tentatively TRBD1 (5 bases). The germline gives CDR1 SQVTM, CDR2 ANQGSEA. The V end was cut by 6 bases, the J end by 4 bases, with 17 bases between. The CDR3 is 14 amino acids. This chain's CDR3 is CSVKWAGKADTQYF. The CDR3 nucleotides are TGCAGCGTGAAATGGGCAGGGAAGGCAGATACGCAGTATTTT.

V and J are TRBV29-1 and TRBJ1-5; perhaps TRBD1 as D (6 bases). CDR3 size: 13 residues. V was clipped by 6 bases and J by 1 base, with 10 bases between them. Germline V gives CDR1 SQVTM, CDR2 ANQGSEA. The CDR3 protein is CSVAGQSNQPQHF. Here the CDR3 DNA reads TGCAGCGTAGCCGGACAGAGCAATCAGCCCCAGCATTTT. Combining the CDR3 with reference TRBV29-1 and TRBJ1-5 gives the whole variable domain SAVISQKPSRDICQRGTSLTIQCQVDSQVTMMFWYRQQPGQSLTLIATANQGSEATYESGFVIDKFPISRPNLTFSTLTVSNMSPEDSSIYLCSVAGQSNQPQHFGDGTRLSIL.

This clonotype came up many times. This sequence joins TRBV29-1 and TRBJ2-1; 15 positions match TRBD2. This CDR3 is 20 amino acids long. In germline, CDR1 is SQVTM, CDR2 ANQGSEA. The J segment lost 2 bases and the V segment lost 6 bases, leaving 17 bases of the junction unmatched. CDR3 coding DNA: TGCAGCGTCGCCGACTTCGAGGGGACTAGCGGGGGGTCCCCCTACAATGAGCAGTTCTTC. Translating gives CSVADFEGTSGGSPYNEQFF.